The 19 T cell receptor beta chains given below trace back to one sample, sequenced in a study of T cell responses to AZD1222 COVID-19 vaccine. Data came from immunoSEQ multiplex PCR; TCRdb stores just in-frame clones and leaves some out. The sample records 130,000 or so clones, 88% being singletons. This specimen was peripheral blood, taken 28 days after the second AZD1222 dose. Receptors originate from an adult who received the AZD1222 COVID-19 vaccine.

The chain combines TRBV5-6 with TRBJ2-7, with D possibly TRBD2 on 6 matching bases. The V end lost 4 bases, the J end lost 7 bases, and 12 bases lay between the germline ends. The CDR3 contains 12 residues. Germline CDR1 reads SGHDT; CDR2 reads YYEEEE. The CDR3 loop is CASSINSGEQYF. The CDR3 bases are TGTGCCAGCAGCATCAACAGCGGGGAGCAGTACTTC.

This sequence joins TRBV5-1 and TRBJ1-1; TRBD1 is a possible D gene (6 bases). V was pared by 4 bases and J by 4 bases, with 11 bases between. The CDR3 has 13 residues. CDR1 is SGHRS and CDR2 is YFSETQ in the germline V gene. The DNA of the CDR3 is TGCGCCAGCAGCAGGGACACTTTCACTGAAGCTTTCTTT. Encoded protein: CASSRDTFTEAFF. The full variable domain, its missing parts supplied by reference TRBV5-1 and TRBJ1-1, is KAGVTQTPRYLIKTRGQQVTLSCSPISGHRSVSWYQQTPGQGLQFLFEYFSETQRNKGNFPGRFSGRQFSNSRSEMNVSTLELGDSALYLCASSRDTFTEAFFGQGTRLTVV.

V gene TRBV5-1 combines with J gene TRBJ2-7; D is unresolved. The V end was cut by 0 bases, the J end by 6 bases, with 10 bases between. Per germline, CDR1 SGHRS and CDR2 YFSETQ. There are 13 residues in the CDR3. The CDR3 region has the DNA TGCGCCAGCAGCTTGGCGGGCGCGACCGAGCAGTACTTC. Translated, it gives CASSLAGATEQYF.

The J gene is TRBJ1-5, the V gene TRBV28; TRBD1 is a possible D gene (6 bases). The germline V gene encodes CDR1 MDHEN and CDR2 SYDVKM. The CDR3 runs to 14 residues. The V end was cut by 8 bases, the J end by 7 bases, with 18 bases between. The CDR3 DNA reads TGTGCCAGCCGCGGCACGGGGGCGGAGCAGCCCCAGCATTTT. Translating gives CASRGTGAEQPQHF.

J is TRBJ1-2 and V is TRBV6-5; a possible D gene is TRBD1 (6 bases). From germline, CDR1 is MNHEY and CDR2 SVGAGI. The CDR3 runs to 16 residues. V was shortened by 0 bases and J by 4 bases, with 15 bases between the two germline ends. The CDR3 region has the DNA TGTGCCAGCAGTTACTCGTTCGGCCCGGGGGCCTATGGCTACACCTTC. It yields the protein CASSYSFGPGAYGYTF.

The CDR3 bases are TGTGCCAGCAGTTTCTCGGGCACCCGGAACACTGAAGCTTTCTTT. Residues: CASSFSGTRNTEAFF. The chain has TRBV28 and TRBJ1-1; the D is unclear. V was cut by 3 bases and J by 1 base, with 12 bases left in between. Germline V gene lookup returns CDR1 MDHEN and CDR2 SYDVKM. This CDR3 region has 15 residues.

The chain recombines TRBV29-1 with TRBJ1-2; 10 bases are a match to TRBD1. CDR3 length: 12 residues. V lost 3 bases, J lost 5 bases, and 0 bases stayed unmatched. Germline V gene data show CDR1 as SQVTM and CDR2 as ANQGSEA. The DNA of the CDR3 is TGCAGCGTTGAGGGACAGGGGTATGGCTACACCTTC. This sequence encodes CSVEGQGYGYTF.

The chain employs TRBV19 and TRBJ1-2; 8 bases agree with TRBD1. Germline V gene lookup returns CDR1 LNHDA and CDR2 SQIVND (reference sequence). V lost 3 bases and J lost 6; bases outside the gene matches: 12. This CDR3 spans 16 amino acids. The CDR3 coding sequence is TGTGCCAGTAGTATGCCATGGACAGGGCGGACTAATGGCTACACCTTC. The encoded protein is CASSMPWTGRTNGYTF.

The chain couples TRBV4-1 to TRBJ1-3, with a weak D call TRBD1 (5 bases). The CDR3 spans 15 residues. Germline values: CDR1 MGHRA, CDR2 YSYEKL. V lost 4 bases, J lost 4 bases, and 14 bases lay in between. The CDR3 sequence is CASSPTRVSGNTIYF. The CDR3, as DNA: TGCGCCAGCAGCCCGACCAGGGTTTCCGGAAACACCATATATTTT.

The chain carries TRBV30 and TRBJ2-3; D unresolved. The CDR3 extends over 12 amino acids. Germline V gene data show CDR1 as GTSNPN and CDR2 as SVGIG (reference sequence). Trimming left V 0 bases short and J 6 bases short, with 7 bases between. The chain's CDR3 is CAWSVLRDTQYF. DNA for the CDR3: TGTGCCTGGAGTGTACTACGGGATACGCAGTATTTT.

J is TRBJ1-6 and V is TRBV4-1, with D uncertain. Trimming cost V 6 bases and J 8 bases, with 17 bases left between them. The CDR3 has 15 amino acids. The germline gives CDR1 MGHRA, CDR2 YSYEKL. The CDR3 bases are TGCGCCAGCAGTAAGGGAGGGAATAATGATTCACCCCTCCACTTT. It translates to CASSKGGNNDSPLHF.

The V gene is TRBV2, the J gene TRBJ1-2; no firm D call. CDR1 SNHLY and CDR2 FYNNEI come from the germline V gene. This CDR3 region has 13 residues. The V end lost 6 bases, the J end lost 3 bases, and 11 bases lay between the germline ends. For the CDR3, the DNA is TGTGCCAGCAGGAGGAGCACAGACTATGGCTACACCTTC. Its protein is CASRRSTDYGYTF.

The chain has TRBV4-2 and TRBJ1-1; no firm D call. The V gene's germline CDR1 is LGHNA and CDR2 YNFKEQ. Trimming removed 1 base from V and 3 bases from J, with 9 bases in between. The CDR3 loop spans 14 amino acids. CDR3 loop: CASSQASRDTEAFF. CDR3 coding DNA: TGTGCCAGCAGCCAAGCCTCAAGGGACACTGAAGCTTTCTTT.

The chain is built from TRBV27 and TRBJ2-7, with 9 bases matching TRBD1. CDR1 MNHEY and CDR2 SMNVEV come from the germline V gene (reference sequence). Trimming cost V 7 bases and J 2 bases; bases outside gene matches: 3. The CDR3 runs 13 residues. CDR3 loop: CASKRQGAYEQYF. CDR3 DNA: TGTGCCAGCAAAAGACAGGGGGCCTACGAGCAGTACTTC.

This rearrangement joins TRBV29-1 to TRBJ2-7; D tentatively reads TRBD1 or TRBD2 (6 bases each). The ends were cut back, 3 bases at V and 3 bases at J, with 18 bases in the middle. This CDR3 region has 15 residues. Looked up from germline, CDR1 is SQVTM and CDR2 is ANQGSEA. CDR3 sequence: CSVERLGGPGYEQYF. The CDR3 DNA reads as TGCAGCGTTGAGAGGTTAGGGGGGCCAGGCTACGAGCAGTACTTC.

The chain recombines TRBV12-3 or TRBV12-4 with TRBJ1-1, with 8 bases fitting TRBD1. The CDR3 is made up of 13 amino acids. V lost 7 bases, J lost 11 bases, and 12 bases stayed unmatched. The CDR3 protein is CASTIDRGVMAFF. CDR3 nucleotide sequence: TGTGCCAGCACCATCGACAGGGGTGTGATGGCTTTCTTT.

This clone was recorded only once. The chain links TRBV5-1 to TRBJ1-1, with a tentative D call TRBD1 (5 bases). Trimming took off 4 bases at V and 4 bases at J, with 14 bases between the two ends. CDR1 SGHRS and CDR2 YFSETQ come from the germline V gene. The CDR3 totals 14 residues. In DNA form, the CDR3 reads TGCGCCAGCAGCATATCGGGACTAGGCACTGAAGCTTTCTTT. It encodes CASSISGLGTEAFF.

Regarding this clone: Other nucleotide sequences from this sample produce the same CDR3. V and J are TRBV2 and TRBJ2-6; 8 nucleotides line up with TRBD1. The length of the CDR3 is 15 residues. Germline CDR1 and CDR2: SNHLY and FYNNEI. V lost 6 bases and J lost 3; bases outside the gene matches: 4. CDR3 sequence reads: CASSQGAYGANVLTF. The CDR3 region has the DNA TGTGCCAGCAGCCAGGGGGCATATGGGGCCAACGTCCTGACTTTC.

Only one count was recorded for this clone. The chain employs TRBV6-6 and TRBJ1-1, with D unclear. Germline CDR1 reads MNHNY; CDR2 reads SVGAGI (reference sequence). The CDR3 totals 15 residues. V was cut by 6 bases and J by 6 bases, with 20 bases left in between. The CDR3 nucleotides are TGTGCCAGCAGGACTGAGACGGCCTACACTTCTGAAGCTTTCTTT. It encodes CASRTETAYTSEAFF.